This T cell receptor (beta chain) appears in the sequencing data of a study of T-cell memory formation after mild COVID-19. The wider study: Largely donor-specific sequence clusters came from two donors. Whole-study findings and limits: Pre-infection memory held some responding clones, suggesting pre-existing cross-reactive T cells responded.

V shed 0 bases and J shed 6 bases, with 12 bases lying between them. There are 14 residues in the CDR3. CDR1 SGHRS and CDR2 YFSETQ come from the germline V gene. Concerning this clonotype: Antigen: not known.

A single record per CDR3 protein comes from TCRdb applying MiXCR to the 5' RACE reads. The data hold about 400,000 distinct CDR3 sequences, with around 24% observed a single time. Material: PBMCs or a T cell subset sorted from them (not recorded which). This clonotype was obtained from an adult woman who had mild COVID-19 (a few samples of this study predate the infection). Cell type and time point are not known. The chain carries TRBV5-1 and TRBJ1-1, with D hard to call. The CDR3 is CASSLAEIRAEAFF. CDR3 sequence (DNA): TGCGCCAGCAGCTTGGCCGAGATTAGGGCTGAAGCTTTCTTT.